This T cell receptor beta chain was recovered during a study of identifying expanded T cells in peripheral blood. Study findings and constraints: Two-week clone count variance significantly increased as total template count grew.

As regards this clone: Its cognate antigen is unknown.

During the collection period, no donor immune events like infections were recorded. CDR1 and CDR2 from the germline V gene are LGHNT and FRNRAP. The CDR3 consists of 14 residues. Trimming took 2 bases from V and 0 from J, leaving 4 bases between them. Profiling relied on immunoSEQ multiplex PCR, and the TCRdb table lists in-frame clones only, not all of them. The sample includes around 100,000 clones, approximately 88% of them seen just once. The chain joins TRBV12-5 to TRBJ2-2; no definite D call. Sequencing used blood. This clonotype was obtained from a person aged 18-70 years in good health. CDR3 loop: CASGLNTNTGELFF. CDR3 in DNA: TGTGCTAGTGGTTTGAACACGAACACCGGGGAGCTGTTTTTT.